A single sample is the source of the 5 T cell receptor beta chains below, sequenced in a study of PD-1 blockade in classical Hodgkin lymphoma. In every patient, relapse followed autologous stem cell transplantation, while exposure to brentuximab vedotin differed. Measured with immunoSEQ multiplex PCR; TCRdb has only the in-frame clones, and not every one. The sample contains around 96,000 clones, 65% to 85% of which appear only once. The sequences come from peripheral blood mononuclear cells (PBMCs), collected at baseline. All receptors come from a human donor with classical Hodgkin lymphoma.

This rearrangement joins TRBV6-1 to TRBJ1-1, with D possibly TRBD1 on 5 matching bases. CDR3 length: 15 amino acids. The germline CDR1 and CDR2 sequences are MNHNS and SASEGT. V was shortened by 2 bases and J by 7 bases, with 17 bases between the two germline ends. The CDR3 loop is CASSESVVGTNEAFF. The CDR3 nucleotides read TGTGCCAGCAGTGAATCCGTAGTTGGGACTAATGAAGCTTTCTTT.

In this sample, this clone turned up a few times. This chain uses TRBV4-1 with TRBJ1-1, with D unclear. Trimming cost V 0 bases and J 0 bases, with 11 bases left between them. Germline values: CDR1 MGHRA, CDR2 YSYEKL. The CDR3 covers 16 residues. The DNA of the CDR3 is TGCGCCAGCAGCCAAGACGGTTTCGCAATGAACACTGAAGCTTTCTTT. This translates into CASSQDGFAMNTEAFF.

The V call is TRBV7-6, the J call TRBJ2-7; 7 bases match TRBD2. The V gene's germline CDR1 is SGHVS and CDR2 FNYEAQ. V was clipped by 4 bases and J by 2 bases; unmatched bases: 2. The CDR3 has 13 residues. Here the CDR3 DNA reads TGTGCCAGCAGCTATGGGAGGGCCTACGAGCAGTACTTC. Translation: CASSYGRAYEQYF.

This clone has just a few counts. The rearrangement joins TRBV6-1 to TRBJ1-5; no definite D call. The germline CDR1 and CDR2 sequences are MNHNS and SASEGT. Between the trimmed V and J ends, which lost 3 bases and 4 bases, there was a span of 4 bases. The CDR3 is 12 residues long. The CDR3 protein is CASSDPNQPQHF. CDR3 sequence (DNA): TGTGCCAGCAGTGACCCAAATCAGCCCCAGCATTTT.

This clone was seen a handful of times. The genes are TRBV5-1 and TRBJ2-1; 10 bases map to TRBD2. From germline, CDR1 is SGHRS and CDR2 YFSETQ. CDR3 length: 18 amino acids. Unmatched junction bases numbered 16, after V lost 3 bases and J lost 7 bases. The CDR3 DNA reads TGCGCCAGCAGCTCCGAAAGCGGGAGGGCCCAATTGGGGAATGAGCAGTTCTTC. It translates to CASSSESGRAQLGNEQFF.